Given below is one TCR beta chain in context. Sequencing used immunoSEQ multiplex PCR; TCRdb keeps in-frame clones, though not all of them. The sample includes around 130,000 clones, approximately 85% of them seen just once. This sample stems from a study of T cell responses to AZD1222 COVID-19 vaccine. This TCR was sampled from an adult in good health. Specimen: peripheral blood, collected on day 0 of AZD1222 vaccination.

Here the CDR3 reads CASSRTRGTGELFF. CDR3 nucleotides: TGTGCCAGCAGCCGGACGAGGGGAACCGGGGAGCTGTTTTTT. The V call is TRBV4-2, the J call TRBJ2-2; D is perhaps TRBD1 or TRBD2 (5 bases each). Trimming stripped 4 bases from V and 5 bases from J, with 11 bases between. Germline CDR1 LGHNA, CDR2 YNFKEQ. This CDR3 has 14 amino acids.